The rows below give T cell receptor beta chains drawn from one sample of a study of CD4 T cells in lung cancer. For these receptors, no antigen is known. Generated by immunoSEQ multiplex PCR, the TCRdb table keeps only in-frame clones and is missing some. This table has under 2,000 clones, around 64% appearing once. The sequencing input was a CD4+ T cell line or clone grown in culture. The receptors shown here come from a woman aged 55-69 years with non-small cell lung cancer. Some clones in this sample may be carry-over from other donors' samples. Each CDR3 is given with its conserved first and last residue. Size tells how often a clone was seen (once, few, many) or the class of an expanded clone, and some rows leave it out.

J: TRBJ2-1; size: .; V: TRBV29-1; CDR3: CSGSGTLYNEQFF
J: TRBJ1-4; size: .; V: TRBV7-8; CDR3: CASSWGQHNEKLFF
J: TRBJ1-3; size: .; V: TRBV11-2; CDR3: CASSPIRGPSGNTIYF
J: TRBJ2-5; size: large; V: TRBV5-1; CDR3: CASSLVRGGEVQETQYF
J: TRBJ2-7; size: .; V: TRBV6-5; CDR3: CASSLGQGGSYEQYF
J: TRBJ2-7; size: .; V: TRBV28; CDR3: CASRTQGYEQYF
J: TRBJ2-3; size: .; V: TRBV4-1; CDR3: CASSPEWDPVRGTQYF
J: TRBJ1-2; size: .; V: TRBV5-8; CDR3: CASSLGDSYGYTF
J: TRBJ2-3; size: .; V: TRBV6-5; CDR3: CASKHRGTDTQYF
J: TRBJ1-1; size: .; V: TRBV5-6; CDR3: CASSLGAKTEAFF
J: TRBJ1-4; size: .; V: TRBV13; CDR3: CASSFSTFRGDDEKLFF
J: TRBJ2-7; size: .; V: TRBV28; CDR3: CASSGLGFLNYEQYF
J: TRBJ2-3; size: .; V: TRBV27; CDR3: CASSSLTFSGRDSTDTQYF
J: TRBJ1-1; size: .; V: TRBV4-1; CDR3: CASRSGTGGVRDTEAFF
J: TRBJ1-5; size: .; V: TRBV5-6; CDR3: CASSLRGLVVNQPQHF
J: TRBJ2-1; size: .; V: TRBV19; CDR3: CASTRFASGYNEQFF
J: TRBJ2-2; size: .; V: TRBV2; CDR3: CASRTNYLTGELFF
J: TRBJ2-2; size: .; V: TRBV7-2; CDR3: CASSSTSENTGELFF
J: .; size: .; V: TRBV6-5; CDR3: CASNRASGTYEQYF
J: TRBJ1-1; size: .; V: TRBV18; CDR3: CASSPPGKSEAFF
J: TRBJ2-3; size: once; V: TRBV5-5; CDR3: CASSFRWGEADTQYF
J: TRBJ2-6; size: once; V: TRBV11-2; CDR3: CASTLRAGANVLTF
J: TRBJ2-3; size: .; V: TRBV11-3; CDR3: CASSPQFLGGAQYF
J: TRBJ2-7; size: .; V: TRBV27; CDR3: CASSLTGNEQYF
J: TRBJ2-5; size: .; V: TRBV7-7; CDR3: CASSLAPTSGGETQYF
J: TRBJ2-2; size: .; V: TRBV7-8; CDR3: CASSAYIFSTGELFF
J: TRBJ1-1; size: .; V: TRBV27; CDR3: CASRQGHMNTEAFF
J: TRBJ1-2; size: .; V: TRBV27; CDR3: CASSSGSQYGYTF
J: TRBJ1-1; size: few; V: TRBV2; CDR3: CASSVEGFEAFF
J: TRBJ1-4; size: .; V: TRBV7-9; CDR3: CASSLDRGGEKLFF
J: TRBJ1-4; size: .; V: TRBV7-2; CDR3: CASSGTGGYNEKLFF
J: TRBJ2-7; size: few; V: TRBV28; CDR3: CATADRSYYEQYF
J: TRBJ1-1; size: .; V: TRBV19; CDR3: CASSKAGTGLRNTEAFF
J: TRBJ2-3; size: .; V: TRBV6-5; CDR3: CASSLGLPGTDTQYF
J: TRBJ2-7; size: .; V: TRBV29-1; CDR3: CSVFYGTSTYEQYF
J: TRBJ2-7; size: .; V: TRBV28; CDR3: CASSATGTGPYEQYF
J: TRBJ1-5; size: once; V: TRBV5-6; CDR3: CASSPGTSDQPQHF